Following are 20 T cell receptor beta chains from one sample sequenced in a study of early T cells in non-severe SARS-CoV-2 infection. TCRdb re-called the 5' RACE reads with MiXCR, one entry per CDR3 protein. Of tens of thousands of distinct CDR3 sequences listed, about 10% are singletons. The source was whole blood, collected at baseline. These TCRs come from an adult who was a healthcare worker with PCR-confirmed SARS-CoV-2 infection or an uninfected control (not recorded which).

The chain recombines TRBV6-5 with TRBJ2-3; D not certain. The CDR3 covers 15 residues. V was cut by 10 bases and J by 1 base, with 18 bases left in between. From germline, CDR1 is MNHEY and CDR2 SVGAGI. CDR3 nucleotides: TGTGCCACCTCACGGCCGGGCGTTCGCACAGATACGCAGTATTTT. Its protein product is CATSRPGVRTDTQYF.

J is TRBJ2-7 and V is TRBV28; 13 nucleotides agree with TRBD2. This CDR3 contains 15 residues. Germline values: CDR1 MDHEN, CDR2 SYDVKM. V shed 5 bases and J 6 bases; nucleotides not matched to a gene: 7. The CDR3 nucleotides read TGTGCCAGCAGTGGGGGGACTAGCGGGGCCAGCGAGCAGTACTTC. Its protein is CASSGGTSGASEQYF.

This clonotype was seen at least ten times. This chain connects TRBV6-1 to TRBJ1-2; D uncertain. V lost 6 bases and J 8 bases, leaving 10 bases between the germline ends. This CDR3 has 11 amino acids. Per the germline V gene, CDR1 is MNHNS and CDR2 is SASEGT. CDR3 in DNA: TGTGCCAGCAGGTTGATGGGAGGCTACACCTTC. It specifies CASRLMGGYTF.

The J gene is TRBJ2-3, the V gene TRBV4-2; D not certain. The CDR3 sequence is 15 residues long. In germline, CDR1 is LGHNA, CDR2 YNFKEQ. The ends were cut back, 3 bases at V and 6 bases at J, with 16 bases in the middle. The DNA of the CDR3 is TGTGCCAGCAGCCACTCCTTAGACTCTCTCGATACGCAGTATTTT. This translates into CASSHSLDSLDTQYF.

In this sample, this clonotype turned up a few times. This sequence joins TRBV20-1 and TRBJ2-1, with D uncertain. The V gene lost 3 bases and the J gene lost 5 bases, with 17 bases spanning the gap. Per the germline V gene, CDR1 is DFQATT and CDR2 is SNEGSKA (reference sequence). This CDR3 is built from 15 residues. CDR3 protein: CSASSYTDADNEQFF. In DNA, the CDR3 is TGCAGTGCTAGTAGTTATACGGACGCAGACAATGAGCAGTTCTTC.

In this sample, this clonotype turned up a few times. The junction and the germline gene differ at one end; a read error may be behind it. The rearrangement links TRBV6-6 to TRBJ1-5; the D is unclear. Looked up from germline, CDR1 is MNHNY and CDR2 is SVGAGI (reference sequence). The CDR3 has 14 amino acids. The CDR3 DNA sequence: TGTGCCAGCAGTTACCAGGAGGGCAATCGGCCCCAGCATTTT. Protein sequence: CASSYQEGNRPQHF.

There are many counts of this clonotype. The chain is built from TRBV20-1 and TRBJ2-7; D uncertain. V was trimmed by 1 base and J by 4 bases, leaving 11 bases between them. The CDR3 is 13 amino acids. In germline, CDR1 is DFQATT, CDR2 SNEGSKA (reference sequence). CDR3 sequence (DNA): TGCAGTGCTAGAGTCACGGGTCTTTACGAGCAGTACTTC. Translated: CSARVTGLYEQYF.

The gene calls are TRBV2 and TRBJ1-6; D gene unclear. The V gene's germline CDR1 is SNHLY and CDR2 FYNNEI. CDR3 size: 13 residues. Deletions cut 7 bases from V and 6 bases from J, with 10 bases between. CDR3 protein: CASIGSFNSPLHF. The CDR3 DNA reads as TGTGCCAGCATTGGTAGTTTTAATTCACCCCTCCACTTT.

CDR3 sequence: CASSVGADPAEQYF. In nucleotides, the CDR3 is TGTGCCAGCAGCGTAGGGGCCGACCCCGCCGAGCAGTACTTC. The chain employs TRBV9 and TRBJ2-7; D not resolved. Germline-derived CDR1 and CDR2 are SGDLS and YYNGEE. Trimming shortened V by 0 bases and J by 6 bases, and 13 bases separated the two germline ends. The CDR3 sequence is 14 residues long.

The gene calls are TRBV4-1 and TRBJ2-7; D tentatively reads TRBD1 or TRBD2 (5 bases each). Germline loops: CDR1 MGHRA, CDR2 YSYEKL. The ends were cut back, 10 bases at V and 6 bases at J, with 16 bases in the middle. This CDR3 comprises 12 residues. This CDR3 reads CAIRDPSGEQYF. CDR3 DNA: TGCGCCATCCGGGACCCCTCGGGCGAGCAGTACTTC.

V gene TRBV20-1 combines with J gene TRBJ2-4; 9 bases match TRBD2. The trim removed 5 bases at V and 6 bases at J, leaving 11 bases unmatched. The CDR3 is made up of 15 amino acids. From germline, CDR1 is DFQATT and CDR2 SNEGSKA (reference sequence). The CDR3 sequence is CSAFPLASGVNIQYF. In nucleotides, the CDR3 is TGCAGTGCTTTCCCTTTAGCTAGCGGGGTAAACATTCAGTACTTC.

This chain uses TRBV21-1 with TRBJ1-2; the D call TRBD1 from the table was never checked on the DNA. TRBV21-1 is assigned pseudogene status. This CDR3 contains 17 residues. CDR3 sequence reads: CASSRRTRTRANYGYTF. The CDR3 DNA sequence: TGTGCCAGCAGCCGCCGGACTCGGACAAGAGCTAACTATGGCTACACCTTC.

This clonotype was counted a few times. This chain links TRBV19 with TRBJ2-2; D not certain. This CDR3 contains 14 residues. The germline V gene encodes CDR1 LNHDA and CDR2 SQIVND (reference sequence). V lost 3 bases and J lost 4, with 9 bases in between. The CDR3 loop is CASSIGLTTGELFF. For the CDR3, the DNA is TGTGCCAGTAGTATCGGCCTAACCACCGGGGAGCTGTTTTTT.

This clonotype was detected only a few times. This chain links TRBV7-9 with TRBJ2-7; 7 positions agree with TRBD1. Trimming took 3 bases from V and 2 from J; bases not matched to a gene: 4. The CDR3 totals 14 residues. The germline gives CDR1 SEHNR, CDR2 FQNEAQ (reference sequence). The CDR3 coding sequence is TGTGCCAGCAGCTTCCCGGACAGGACCTACGAGCAGTACTTC. Translating it yields CASSFPDRTYEQYF.

The table lists this clonotype with a few counts. J is TRBJ2-5 and V is TRBV20-1, with a weak D call TRBD2 (6 bases). V lost 3 bases and J 1 base, leaving 12 bases between the germline ends. The germline V gene encodes CDR1 DFQATT and CDR2 SNEGSKA (reference sequence). This CDR3 region has 14 residues. The DNA of the CDR3 is TGCAGTGCTAGGTCTAGCGTGGGCCAAGAGACCCAGTACTTC. It encodes CSARSSVGQETQYF.

This clonotype turned up a few times. The chain links TRBV11-2 to TRBJ2-1; a possible D gene is TRBD2 (6 bases). V was cut by 5 bases and J by 5 bases, with 19 bases left in between. The CDR3 covers 16 residues. From germline, CDR1 is SGHAT and CDR2 FQNNGV. The DNA for the CDR3 is TGTGCCAGCAGCCGGGTCGGGGGAACCCTTAACAATGAGCAGTTCTTC. Amino acids: CASSRVGGTLNNEQFF.

V is TRBV4-1 and J is TRBJ2-7, with D perhaps TRBD2 (5 bases). V gave up 4 bases and J gave up 0 bases, with 16 bases separating them. The CDR3 is 16 residues long. Germline assignment: CDR1 MGHRA and CDR2 YSYEKL. Here the CDR3 DNA reads TGCGCCAGCAGCCGAGATGGAGGACTGAGCTCCTACGAGCAGTACTTC. Its translation is CASSRDGGLSSYEQYF.

This clonotype was observed many times. The gene calls are TRBV28 and TRBJ2-2; 10 bases map to TRBD2. Looked up from germline, CDR1 is MDHEN and CDR2 is SYDVKM. This CDR3 has 17 amino acids. V shed 6 bases, J shed 1 base, and the junction held 8 bases outside the gene matches. CDR3 in amino acids: CASSLTGLAVNTGELFF. The CDR3 nucleotides are TGTGCCAGCAGCCTTACCGGACTAGCGGTGAACACCGGGGAGCTGTTTTTT. Full variable domain (outside the CDR3, taken from reference TRBV28 and TRBJ2-2): DVKVTQSSRYLVKRTGEKVFLECVQDMDHENMFWYRQDPGLGLRLIYFSYDVKMKEKGDIPEGYSVSREKKERFSLILESASTNQTSMYLCASSLTGLAVNTGELFFGEGSRLTVL.

The sample holds many counts of this clonotype. This sequence joins TRBV14 and TRBJ1-1; maybe TRBD1 (6 bases). V was pared by 4 bases and J by 6 bases, with 21 bases between. This CDR3 has 16 amino acids. Germline CDR1 reads SGHDN; CDR2 reads FVKESK. CDR3 nucleotide sequence: TGTGCCAGCAGCCGTATTCGGGGAGGTGGGGGCTCTGAAGCTTTCTTT. This translates into CASSRIRGGGGSEAFF.

Many counts were recorded for this clonotype. The CDR3 loop is CASSTPTSGRAKETQYF. CDR3 nucleotide sequence: TGTGCCAGCAGCACCCCAACTAGCGGGAGGGCCAAAGAGACCCAGTACTTC. The rearrangement uses TRBV7-2 and TRBJ2-5, with 13 bases aligning to TRBD2. The ends lost 5 bases at V and 3 bases at J; junction bases unmatched: 9. This CDR3 is built from 17 residues. The V gene's germline CDR1 is SGHTA and CDR2 FQGNSA.